The rows below give T cell receptor beta chains drawn from one sample of a study of post-analysis software for immune sequencing data. In TCRdb, the PCR reads were re-called with MiXCR into one record per CDR3 protein. The data hold about 200,000 distinct CDR3 sequences, with 29% observed a single time. Sequenced input: blood. Receptors were obtained from a girl aged 2-17 years with multiple sclerosis. The CDR3 runs from the conserved cysteine through the conserved F or W. The D gene is left open where the match is weak. A clone size is listed for some rows: how often the clone was seen (once, few, many), or a class if it is expanded.

d_call j_call v_call clone_size cdr3_aa cdr3_nt
- TRBJ1-3 TRBV29-1 - CSAPEGNTIYF TGCAGCGCCCCAGAAGGAAACACCATATATTTT
TRBD2 TRBJ2-1 TRBV6-4 many CASSDRTSGSPQEQFF TGTGCCAGCAGTGACAGGACTAGCGGGAGCCCCCAAGAGCAGTTCTTC
TRBD1 TRBJ1-4 TRBV7-8 few CASSSRQGGSEKLFF TGTGCCAGCAGCTCTAGACAGGGTGGTAGTGAAAAACTGTTTTTT
TRBD1 TRBJ1-5 TRBV20-1 - CSARGGGTGDQPQHF TGCAGTGCTAGAGGAGGGGGGACAGGGGATCAGCCCCAGCATTTT
- TRBJ2-7 TRBV5-1 few CASRGQSTYEQYF TGCGCCAGCCGTGGACAGAGTACCTACGAGCAGTACTTC
- TRBJ2-5 TRBV27 many CASSLVGGRETQYF TGTGCCAGCTCCTTGGTTGGGGGCCGAGAGACCCAGTACTTC
TRBD2 TRBJ2-1 TRBV6-4 many CASSDSPRLAGGVGEQFF TGTGCCAGCAGTGACTCTCCACGACTAGCGGGAGGGGTTGGTGAGCAGTTCTTC
- TRBJ2-7 TRBV5-1 few CASSSERVNHEQYF TGCGCCAGCAGCTCAGAGAGGGTCAACCACGAGCAGTACTTC
- TRBJ1-1 TRBV3-1 few CASSQAGGGISTEAFF TGTGCCAGCAGCCAAGCCGGGGGTGGTATTTCCACTGAAGCTTTCTTT
- TRBJ1-2 TRBV12-3/TRBV12-4 - CASSFQQGGYGYTF TGTGCCAGCAGTTTTCAGCAGGGCGGATATGGCTACACCTTC
- TRBJ2-7 TRBV7-9 many CASSSGQSYEQYF TGTGCCAGCAGCTCAGGACAATCTTACGAGCAGTACTTC
- TRBJ1-2 TRBV29-1 many CSVVGGMAAYGYTF TGCAGCGTTGTCGGGGGCATGGCAGCCTATGGCTACACCTTC
- TRBJ2-5 TRBV28 - CASSFVRRQETQYF TGTGCCAGCAGTTTTGTCAGGAGACAAGAGACCCAGTACTTC
TRBD2 TRBJ2-7 TRBV28 many CASRGLVYTEQYF TGTGCCAGCAGGGGACTAGTGTATACCGAGCAGTACTTC
TRBD1 TRBJ1-2 TRBV12-3/TRBV12-4 few CASRRAGEGAGGYTF TGTGCCAGCAGACGAGCCGGGGAGGGGGCGGGTGGCTACACCTTC
- TRBJ2-7 TRBV29-1 many CSAKGRPSSYEQYF TGCAGCGCAAAGGGGAGACCCAGCTCCTACGAGCAGTACTTC
- TRBJ1-5 TRBV20-1 - CSARQHVNQPQHF TGCAGTGCAAGACAGCACGTTAATCAGCCCCAGCATTTT
TRBD1 TRBJ1-1 TRBV6-5 - CASSYGQGESEAFF TGTGCCAGCAGTTACGGGCAGGGGGAGTCTGAAGCTTTCTTT
- TRBJ2-3 TRBV7-3 - CASSNGGFTDTQYF TGTGCCAGCAGCAACGGCGGGTTCACAGATACGCAGTATTTT
TRBD1 TRBJ2-3 TRBV20-1 - CSARRQGTDTQYF TGCAGTGCTAGAAGACAGGGGACAGATACGCAGTATTTT
- TRBJ1-2 TRBV20-1 many CSPRTPPYGYTF TGCAGTCCTAGAACACCTCCCTATGGCTACACCTTC
TRBD1 TRBJ2-7 TRBV19 many CASSSTGGYEQYF TGTGCCAGTAGTAGTACAGGGGGCTACGAGCAGTACTTC
- TRBJ2-7 TRBV7-9 once CASSAQQGGEQYF TGTGCCAGCAGCGCACAACAGGGAGGCGAGCAGTACTTC
- TRBJ2-5 TRBV4-2 many CASSQVMTGGYPETQYF TGTGCCAGCAGCCAAGTGATGACAGGAGGGTACCCAGAGACCCAGTACTTC
- TRBJ2-4 TRBV13 - CASSLDPNIQYF TGTGCCAGCAGCTTAGACCCCAACATTCAGTACTTC
- TRBJ1-1 TRBV19 - CTSTRTANTEAFF TGTACCAGTACCCGGACAGCGAACACTGAAGCTTTCTTT